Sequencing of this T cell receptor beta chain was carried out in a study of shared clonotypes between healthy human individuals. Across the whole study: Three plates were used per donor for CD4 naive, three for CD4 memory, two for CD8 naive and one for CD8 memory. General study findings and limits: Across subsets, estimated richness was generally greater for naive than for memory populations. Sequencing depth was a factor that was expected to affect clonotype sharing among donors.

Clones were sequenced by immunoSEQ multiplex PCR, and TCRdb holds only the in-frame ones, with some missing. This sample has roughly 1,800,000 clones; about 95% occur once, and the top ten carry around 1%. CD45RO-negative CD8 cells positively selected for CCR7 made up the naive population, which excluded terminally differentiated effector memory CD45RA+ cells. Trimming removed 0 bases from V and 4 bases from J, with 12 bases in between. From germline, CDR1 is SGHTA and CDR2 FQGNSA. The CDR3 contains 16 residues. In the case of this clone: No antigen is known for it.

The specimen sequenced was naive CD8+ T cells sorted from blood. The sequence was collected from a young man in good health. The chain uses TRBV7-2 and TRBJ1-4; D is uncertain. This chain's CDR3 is CASSLAPRAFNEKLFF. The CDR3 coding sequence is TGTGCCAGCAGCTTAGCACCCCGGGCGTTTAATGAAAAACTGTTTTTT. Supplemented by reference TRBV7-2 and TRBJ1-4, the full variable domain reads GAGVSQSPSNKVTEKGKDVELRCDPISGHTALYWYRQSLGQGLEFLIYFQGNSAPDKSGLPSDRFSAERTGGSVSTLTIQRTQQEDSAVYLCASSLAPRAFNEKLFFGSGTQLSVL.